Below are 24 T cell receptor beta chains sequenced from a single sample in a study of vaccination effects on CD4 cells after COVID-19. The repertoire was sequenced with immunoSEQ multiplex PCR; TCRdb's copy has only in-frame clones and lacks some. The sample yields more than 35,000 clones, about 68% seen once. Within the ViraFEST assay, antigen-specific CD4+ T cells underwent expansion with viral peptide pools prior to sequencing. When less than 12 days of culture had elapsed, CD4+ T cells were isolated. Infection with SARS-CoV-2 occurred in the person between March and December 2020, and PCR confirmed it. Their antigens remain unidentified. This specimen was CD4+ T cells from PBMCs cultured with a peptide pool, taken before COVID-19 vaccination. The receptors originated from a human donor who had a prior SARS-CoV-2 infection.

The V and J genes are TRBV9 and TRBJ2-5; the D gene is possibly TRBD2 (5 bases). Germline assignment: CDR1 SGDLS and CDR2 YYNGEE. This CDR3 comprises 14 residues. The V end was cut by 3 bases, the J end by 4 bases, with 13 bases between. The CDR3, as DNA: TGTGCCAGCAGCGCTAGCATTTCCGCAGAGACCCAGTACTTC. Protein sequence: CASSASISAETQYF.

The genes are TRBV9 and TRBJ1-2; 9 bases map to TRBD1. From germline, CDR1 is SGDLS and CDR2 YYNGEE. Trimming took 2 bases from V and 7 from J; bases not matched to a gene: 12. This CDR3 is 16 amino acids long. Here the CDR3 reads CASSVGTGILKSGYTF. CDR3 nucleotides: TGTGCCAGCAGCGTCGGGACAGGGATCCTCAAGAGTGGCTACACCTTC.

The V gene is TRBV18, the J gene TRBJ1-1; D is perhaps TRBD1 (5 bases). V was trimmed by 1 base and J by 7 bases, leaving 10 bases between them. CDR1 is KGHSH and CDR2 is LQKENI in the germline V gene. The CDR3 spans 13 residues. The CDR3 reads CASSPRDPVEAFF. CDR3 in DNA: TGTGCCAGCTCACCACGGGACCCCGTTGAAGCTTTCTTT.

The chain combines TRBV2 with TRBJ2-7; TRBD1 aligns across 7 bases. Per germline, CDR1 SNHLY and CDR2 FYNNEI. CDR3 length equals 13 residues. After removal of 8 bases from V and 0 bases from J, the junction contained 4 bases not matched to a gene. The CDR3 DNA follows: TGTGCCAGCCGGACAGGTAGCTCCTACGAGCAGTACTTC. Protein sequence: CASRTGSSYEQYF.

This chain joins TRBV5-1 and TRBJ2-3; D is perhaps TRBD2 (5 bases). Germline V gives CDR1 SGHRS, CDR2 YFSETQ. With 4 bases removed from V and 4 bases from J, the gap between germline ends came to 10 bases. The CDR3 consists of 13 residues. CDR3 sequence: CASSPASPDTQYF. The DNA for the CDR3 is TGCGCCAGCAGCCCGGCTAGCCCAGATACGCAGTATTTT. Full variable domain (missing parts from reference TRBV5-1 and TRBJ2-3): KAGVTQTPRYLIKTRGQQVTLSCSPISGHRSVSWYQQTPGQGLQFLFEYFSETQRNKGNFPGRFSGRQFSNSRSEMNVSTLELGDSALYLCASSPASPDTQYFGPGTRLTVL.

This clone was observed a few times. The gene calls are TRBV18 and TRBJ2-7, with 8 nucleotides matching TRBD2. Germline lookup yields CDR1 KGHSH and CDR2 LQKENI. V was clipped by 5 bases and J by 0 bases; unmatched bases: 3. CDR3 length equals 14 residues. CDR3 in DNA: TGTGCCAGCTCATTGGGACTAGTCTCCTACGAGCAGTACTTC. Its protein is CASSLGLVSYEQYF. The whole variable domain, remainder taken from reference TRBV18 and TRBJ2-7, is NAGVMQNPRHLVRRRGQEARLRCSPMKGHSHVYWYRQLPEEGLKFMVYLQKENIIDESGMPKERFSAEFPKEGPSILRIQQVVRGDSAAYFCASSLGLVSYEQYFGPGTRLTVT.

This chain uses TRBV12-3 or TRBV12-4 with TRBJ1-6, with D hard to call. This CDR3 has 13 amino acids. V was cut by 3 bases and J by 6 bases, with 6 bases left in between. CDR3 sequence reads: CASSLLGNSPLHF. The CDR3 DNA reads TGTGCCAGCAGTTTGCTGGGTAATTCACCCCTCCACTTT.

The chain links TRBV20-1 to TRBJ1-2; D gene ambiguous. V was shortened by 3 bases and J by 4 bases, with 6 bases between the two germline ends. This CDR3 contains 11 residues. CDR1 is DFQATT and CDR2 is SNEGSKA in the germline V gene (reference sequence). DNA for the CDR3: TGCAGTGCTAGGGGTCCCTATGGCTACACCTTC. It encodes CSARGPYGYTF.

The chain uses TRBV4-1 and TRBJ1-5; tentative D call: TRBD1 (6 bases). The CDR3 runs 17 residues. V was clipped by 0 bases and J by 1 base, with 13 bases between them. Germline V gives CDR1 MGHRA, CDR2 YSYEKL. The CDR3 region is CASSQEGGQPSNQPQHF. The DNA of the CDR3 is TGCGCCAGCAGCCAAGAGGGGGGGCAACCCAGCAATCAGCCCCAGCATTTT.

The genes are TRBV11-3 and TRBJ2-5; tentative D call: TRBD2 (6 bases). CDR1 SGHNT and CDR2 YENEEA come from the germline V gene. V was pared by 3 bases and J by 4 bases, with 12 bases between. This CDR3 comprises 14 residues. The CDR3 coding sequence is TGTGCCAGCAGCTTGGGACTCATACTAGAGACCCAGTACTTC. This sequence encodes CASSLGLILETQYF.

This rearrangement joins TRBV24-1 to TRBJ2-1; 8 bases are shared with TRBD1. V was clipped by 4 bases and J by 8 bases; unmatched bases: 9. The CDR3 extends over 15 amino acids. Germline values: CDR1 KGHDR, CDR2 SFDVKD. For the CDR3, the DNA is TGTGCCACCAGTGAACCAGGACAGGGTCTAGATGAGCAGTTCTTC. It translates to CATSEPGQGLDEQFF.

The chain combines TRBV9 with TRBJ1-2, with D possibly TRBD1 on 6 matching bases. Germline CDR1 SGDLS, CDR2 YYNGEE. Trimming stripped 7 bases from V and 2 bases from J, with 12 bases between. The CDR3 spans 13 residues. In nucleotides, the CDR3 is TGTGCCAGCCGGGGGCATAGGAACTATGGCTACACCTTC. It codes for CASRGHRNYGYTF.

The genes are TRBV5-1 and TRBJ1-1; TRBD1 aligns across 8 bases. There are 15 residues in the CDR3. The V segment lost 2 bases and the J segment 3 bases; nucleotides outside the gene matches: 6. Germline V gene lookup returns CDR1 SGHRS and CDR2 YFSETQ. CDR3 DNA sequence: TGCGCCAGCAGCTTAGGTCAGGGGGCCTACACTGAAGCTTTCTTT. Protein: CASSLGQGAYTEAFF.

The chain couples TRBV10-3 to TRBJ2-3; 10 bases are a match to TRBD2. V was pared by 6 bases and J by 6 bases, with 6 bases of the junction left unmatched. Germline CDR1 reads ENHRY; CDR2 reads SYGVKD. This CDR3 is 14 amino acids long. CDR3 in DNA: TGTGCCATCAGGAGGACTAGCGGTCCGGATACGCAGTATTTT. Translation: CAIRRTSGPDTQYF.

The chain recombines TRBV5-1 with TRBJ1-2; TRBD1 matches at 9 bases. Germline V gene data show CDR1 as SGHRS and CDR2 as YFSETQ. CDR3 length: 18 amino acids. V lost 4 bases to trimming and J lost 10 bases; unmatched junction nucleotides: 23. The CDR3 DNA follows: TGCGCCAGCAGCCGCCTGGGGGGACAGGGTACCCCTCGACCTGACTACACCTTC. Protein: CASSRLGGQGTPRPDYTF.

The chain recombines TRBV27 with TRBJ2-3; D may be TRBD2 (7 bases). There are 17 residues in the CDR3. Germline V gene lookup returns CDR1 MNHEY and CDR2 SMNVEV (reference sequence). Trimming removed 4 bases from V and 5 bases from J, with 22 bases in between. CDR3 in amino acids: CASSSITGRAWLDTQYF. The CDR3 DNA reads TGTGCCAGCAGTTCAATAACAGGGAGGGCCTGGTTAGATACGCAGTATTTT.

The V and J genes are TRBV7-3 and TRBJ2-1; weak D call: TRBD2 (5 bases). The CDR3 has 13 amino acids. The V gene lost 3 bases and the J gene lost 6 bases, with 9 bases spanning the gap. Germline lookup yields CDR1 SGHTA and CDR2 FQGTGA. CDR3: CASSFSGSNEQFF. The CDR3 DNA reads TGTGCCAGCAGCTTTTCGGGGAGCAATGAGCAGTTCTTC.

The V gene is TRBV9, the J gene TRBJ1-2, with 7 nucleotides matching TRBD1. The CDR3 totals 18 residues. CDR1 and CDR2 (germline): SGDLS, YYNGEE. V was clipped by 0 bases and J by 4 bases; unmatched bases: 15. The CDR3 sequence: CASSVDGRSGGSSYGYTF. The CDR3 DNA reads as TGTGCCAGCAGCGTAGACGGGAGGTCAGGGGGGTCGAGCTATGGCTACACCTTC.

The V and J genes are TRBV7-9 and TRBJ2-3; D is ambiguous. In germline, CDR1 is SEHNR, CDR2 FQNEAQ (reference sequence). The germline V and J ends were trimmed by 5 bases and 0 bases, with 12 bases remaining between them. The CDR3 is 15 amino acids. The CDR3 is CASSPRTSSTDTQYF. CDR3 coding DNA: TGTGCCAGCAGCCCCCGGACCTCCAGCACAGATACGCAGTATTTT.

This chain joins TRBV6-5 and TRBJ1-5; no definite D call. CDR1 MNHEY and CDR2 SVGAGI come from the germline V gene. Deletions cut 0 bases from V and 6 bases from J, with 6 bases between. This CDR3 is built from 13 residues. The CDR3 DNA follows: TGTGCCAGCAGTTACTCGAGGACTCAGCCCCAGCATTTT. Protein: CASSYSRTQPQHF.

The DNA for the CDR3 is TGTGCCAGCAGCCCCGACGACGGCCAAGAGACCCAGTACTTC. Residues: CASSPDDGQETQYF. The chain uses TRBV5-8 and TRBJ2-5; unclear D gene. Germline lookup yields CDR1 SGHTS and CDR2 YDEGEE. With 4 bases removed from V and 1 base from J, the gap between germline ends came to 11 bases. The CDR3 is 14 residues long.

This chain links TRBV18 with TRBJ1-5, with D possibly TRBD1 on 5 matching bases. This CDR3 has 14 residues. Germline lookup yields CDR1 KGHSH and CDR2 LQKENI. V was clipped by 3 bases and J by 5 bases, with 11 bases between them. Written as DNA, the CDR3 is TGTGCCAGCTCACCGACAGAGATCGATCAGCCCCAGCATTTT. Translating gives CASSPTEIDQPQHF.

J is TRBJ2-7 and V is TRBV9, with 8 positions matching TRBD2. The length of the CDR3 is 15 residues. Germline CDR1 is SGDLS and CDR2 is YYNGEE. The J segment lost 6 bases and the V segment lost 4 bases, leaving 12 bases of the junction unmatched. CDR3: CASSPNSGLATEQYF. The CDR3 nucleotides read TGTGCCAGCAGCCCTAACTCAGGACTAGCCACCGAGCAGTACTTC.

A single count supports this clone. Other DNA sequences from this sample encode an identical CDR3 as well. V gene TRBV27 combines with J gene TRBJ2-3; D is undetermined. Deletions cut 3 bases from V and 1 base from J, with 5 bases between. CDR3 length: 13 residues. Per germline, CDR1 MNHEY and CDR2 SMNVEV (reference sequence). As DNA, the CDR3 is TGTGCCAGCAGTTTGAGAGGCACAGATACGCAGTATTTT. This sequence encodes CASSLRGTDTQYF.